This entry lists 26 T cell receptor beta chains sequenced from one sample in a study of T cells in Graves' hyperthyroidism and ophthalmopathy. RNA transcripts were the template for amplifying TCR beta CDR3 regions. RT-PCR in the first round (using the HTBI primer set) targeted the TCR CDR3. Each CDR3 protein is one row after TCRdb ran MiXCR on the multiplex PCR reads. The sample has approximately 600,000 distinct CDR3 sequences; around 20% are singletons. Sequencing was performed on blood. The source of these receptors is a man aged 25-40 years with Graves' ophthalmopathy.

This clonotype was found a few times. The chain uses TRBV7-2 and TRBJ2-3, with 12 bases lining up with TRBD2. Trimming removed 10 bases from V and 5 bases from J; junction bases left unmatched: 10. CDR3 size: 15 residues. Germline CDR1 and CDR2: SGHTA and FQGNSA. The CDR3: CATGASGREIDTQYF. The CDR3 bases are TGTGCCACCGGGGCTAGCGGGAGGGAGATAGATACGCAGTATTTT.

This clonotype was counted a few times. The chain uses TRBV25-1 and TRBJ2-7; possible D gene TRBD1, 5 bases. From germline, CDR1 is MGHDK and CDR2 SYGVNS. Trimming stripped 6 bases from V and 5 bases from J, with 14 bases between. This CDR3 has 13 residues. The CDR3 DNA is TGTGCCAGCAGGCCAAGGGGCTACCACGAGCAGTACTTC. Translated: CASRPRGYHEQYF.

This clonotype was observed at least ten times. The V and J genes are TRBV9 and TRBJ1-2, with 7 bases matching TRBD1. This CDR3 region has 13 residues. With 2 bases clipped from V and 2 bases from J, the junction kept 0 bases outside the gene matches. In germline, CDR1 is SGDLS, CDR2 YYNGEE. DNA for the CDR3: TGTGCCAGCAGCGTGGACAGGAACTATGGCTACACCTTC. Amino acid sequence: CASSVDRNYGYTF.

This clonotype was detected many times. The chain is built from TRBV2 and TRBJ2-5; D ambiguous. CDR1 and CDR2 from the germline V gene are SNHLY and FYNNEI. This CDR3 contains 15 residues. Trimming shortened V by 2 bases and J by 1 base, and 11 bases separated the two germline ends. The CDR3 DNA follows: TGTGCCAGCAGTGAAAGCCTCGGGTCCCAAGAGACCCAGTACTTC. This sequence encodes CASSESLGSQETQYF. Complete variable domain (other parts from reference TRBV2 and TRBJ2-5): EPEVTQTPSHQVTQMGQEVILRCVPISNHLYFYWYRQILGQKVEFLVSFYNNEISEKSEIFDDQFSVERPDGSNFTLKIRSTKLEDSAMYFCASSESLGSQETQYFGPGTRLLVL.

This clonotype was counted a few times. This chain connects TRBV14 to TRBJ2-2; D possibly matches TRBD1 or TRBD2 (5 bases each). CDR1 SGHDN and CDR2 FVKESK come from the germline V gene. The CDR3 has 15 amino acids. V was clipped by 4 bases and J by 6 bases, with 15 bases between them. In DNA, the CDR3 is TGTGCCAGCAGCCCCCTCGGGACCGCGGCCGGGGAGCTGTTTTTT. This sequence encodes CASSPLGTAAGELFF.

In this sample, this clonotype turned up a few times. J is TRBJ1-5 and V is TRBV10-2, with TRBD1 matching 8 bases. The CDR3 is made up of 19 amino acids. CDR1 is WSHSY and CDR2 is SAAADI in the germline V gene. J lost 0 bases, V lost 10 bases, and 20 bases had no gene match. The CDR3, as DNA: TGCGCCAAAACCCATCCCCCTCCAGGGGGCCTGAATAGCAATCAGCCCCAGCATTTT. Translation: CAKTHPPPGGLNSNQPQHF.

This clonotype was recorded a few times. The chain carries TRBV19 and TRBJ1-1; D call uncertain. The CDR3 is 13 residues long. Looked up from germline, CDR1 is LNHDA and CDR2 is SQIVND (reference sequence). V was clipped by 5 bases and J by 6 bases, with 13 bases between them. The CDR3 nucleotides read TGTGCCAGTAGTCCCCCTGAGACGGCTGAAGCTTTCTTT. As protein: CASSPPETAEAFF. Full variable domain (rest looked up from reference TRBV19 and TRBJ1-1): DGGITQSPKYLFRKEGQNVTLSCEQNLNHDAMYWYRQDPGQGLRLIYYSQIVNDFQKGDIAEGYSVSREKKESFPLTVTSAQKNPTAFYLCASSPPETAEAFFGQGTRLTVV.

This clonotype showed up many times. V is TRBV20-1 and J is TRBJ1-5; D unclear. The V gene's germline CDR1 is DFQATT and CDR2 SNEGSKA (reference sequence). V was trimmed by 0 bases and J by 0 bases, leaving 12 bases between them. The CDR3 contains 16 residues. The CDR3 DNA reads TGCAGTGCTAGAGATCTCGATAGACCTAGCAATCAGCCCCAGCATTTT. As protein: CSARDLDRPSNQPQHF.

This clonotype was observed a handful of times. V and J are TRBV4-1 and TRBJ1-1; D is unresolved. Trimming shortened V by 0 bases and J by 3 bases, and 11 bases separated the two germline ends. CDR3 length: 15 amino acids. Germline assignment: CDR1 MGHRA and CDR2 YSYEKL. This chain's CDR3 is CASSQESSGDTEAFF. The CDR3, as DNA: TGCGCCAGCAGCCAAGAATCATCGGGTGACACTGAAGCTTTCTTT.

This clonotype was counted only a few times. The V call is TRBV7-8, the J call TRBJ1-3; a weak D match, TRBD1 (5 bases). Trimming shortened V by 3 bases and J by 0 bases, and 15 bases separated the two germline ends. The CDR3 has 17 amino acids. Germline V gene data show CDR1 as SGHVS and CDR2 as FQNEAQ. The CDR3 loop is CASSLGRTGFSGNTIYF. CDR3 DNA: TGTGCCAGCAGCTTGGGTAGAACAGGTTTCTCTGGAAACACCATATATTTT. Combining the CDR3 with reference TRBV7-8 and TRBJ1-3 gives the whole variable domain GAGVSQSPRYKVAKRGQDVALRCDPISGHVSLFWYQQALGQGPEFLTYFQNEAQLDKSGLPSDRFFAERPEGSVSTLKIQRTQQEDSAVYLCASSLGRTGFSGNTIYFGEGSWLTVV.

The J gene is TRBJ2-7, the V gene TRBV4-1; D not certain. This CDR3 spans 13 amino acids. Germline CDR1 MGHRA, CDR2 YSYEKL. The V end was cut by 3 bases, the J end by 1 base, with 7 bases between. The CDR3: CASSQEISYEQYF. The CDR3 nucleotides are TGCGCCAGCAGCCAGGAGATTTCCTACGAGCAGTACTTC.

The rearrangement links TRBV18 to TRBJ1-5, with TRBD1 matching over 7 bases. Germline CDR1 is KGHSH and CDR2 is LQKENI. Trimming removed 3 bases from V and 6 bases from J; junction bases left unmatched: 8. This CDR3 has 15 residues. The CDR3: CASSPRDSNRQPQHF. The CDR3, as DNA: TGTGCCAGCTCACCCCGGGACAGTAACCGTCAGCCCCAGCATTTT.

This clonotype was counted a few times. V and J are TRBV5-5 and TRBJ1-3; D not resolved. V was clipped by 0 bases and J by 0 bases, with 13 bases between them. Looked up from germline, CDR1 is SGHKS and CDR2 is YYEKEE (reference sequence). This CDR3 has 17 amino acids. The CDR3 spells CASSLASVPSSGNTIYF. The CDR3 coding sequence is TGTGCCAGCAGCTTGGCCTCAGTCCCGTCCTCTGGAAACACCATATATTTT.

This clonotype has just a few counts. The chain has TRBV9 and TRBJ1-2; 7 bases are shared with TRBD1. Looked up from germline, CDR1 is SGDLS and CDR2 is YYNGEE. Trimming took 4 bases from V and 7 from J; bases not matched to a gene: 7. The CDR3 is made up of 13 amino acids. CDR3: CASSLDRASGYTF. The CDR3 DNA reads TGTGCCAGCAGCCTTGACAGGGCGAGTGGCTACACCTTC.

This clonotype was counted once. A much larger clonotype is one base distant, so this may be a read error. The conserved final phenylalanine or tryptophan is absent from the CDR3, which likely points to a read error. V and J are TRBV18 and TRBJ2-7, with 7 bases that match TRBD2. The CDR3 extends over 14 amino acids. Germline-derived CDR1 and CDR2 are KGHSH and LQKENI. With V trimmed by 2 bases and J by 2 bases, 3 bases remained unmatched. In DNA form, the CDR3 reads TGTGCCAGCTCACCAGGGGAGGGACCCTACGAGCAGTACCTC. Encoded protein: CASSPGEGPYEQYL.

J is TRBJ1-3 and V is TRBV9; 10 bases map to TRBD1. Germline V gene lookup returns CDR1 SGDLS and CDR2 YYNGEE. The CDR3 has 16 residues. Trimming cost V 3 bases and J 3 bases; bases outside gene matches: 6. The CDR3 region has the DNA TGTGCCAGCAGCGCCAGACAGGGGGCAGGTGGAAACACCATATATTTT. This translates into CASSARQGAGGNTIYF.

The chain couples TRBV29-1 to TRBJ2-7; D call uncertain. Germline V gives CDR1 SQVTM, CDR2 ANQGSEA. The CDR3 extends over 13 amino acids. Trimming took off 2 bases at V and 5 bases at J, with 13 bases between the two ends. The CDR3 region has the DNA TGCAGCGTTGAATCGAATCTCCGAAACGAGCAGTACTTC. It specifies CSVESNLRNEQYF.

This clonotype appeared many times. The chain recombines TRBV6-1 with TRBJ1-5, with a possible D match to TRBD1 (6 bases). This CDR3 region has 14 residues. The V gene lost 6 bases and the J gene lost 0 bases, with 9 bases spanning the gap. The germline gives CDR1 MNHNS, CDR2 SASEGT. The CDR3 DNA reads TGTGCCAGCAGGGACAGATCTAGCAATCAGCCCCAGCATTTT. This encodes CASRDRSSNQPQHF.

This clonotype was seen only a few times. The CDR3 DNA reads as TGCAGTGCTAGTACAGGCCCCACGGAGACCCAGTACTTC. This translates into CSASTGPTETQYF. The chain couples TRBV20-1 to TRBJ2-5; D perhaps matches TRBD1 (5 bases). From germline, CDR1 is DFQATT and CDR2 SNEGSKA (reference sequence). The CDR3 length is 13 residues. Trimming pared 3 bases from V and 5 bases from J, leaving 13 bases between.

This clonotype was counted at least ten times. V is TRBV30 and J is TRBJ2-2; maybe TRBD1 (5 bases). The germline CDR1 and CDR2 sequences are GTSNPN and SVGIG (reference sequence). Trimming took 1 base from V and 3 from J, leaving 12 bases between them. CDR3 length: 15 amino acids. The CDR3 sequence is CAWSGGRVYTGELFF. For the CDR3, the DNA is TGTGCCTGGAGTGGTGGCAGGGTTTACACCGGGGAGCTGTTTTTT.

In this sample, this clonotype turned up a few times. This rearrangement joins TRBV11-2 to TRBJ2-7; 10 bases agree with TRBD2. The length of the CDR3 is 16 residues. The V gene end was trimmed by 4 bases and the J gene end by 7 bases; junction bases not matched to a gene: 13. CDR1 is SGHAT, CDR2 FQNNGV, per germline. CDR3 region: CASSSWTSGILTEQYF. CDR3 nucleotides: TGTGCCAGCAGCTCCTGGACTAGCGGTATACTTACGGAGCAGTACTTC.

At least ten counts were recorded for this clonotype. The chain uses TRBV7-2 and TRBJ2-1; TRBD2 agrees at 8 bases. V gave up 2 bases and J gave up 5 bases; unmatched junction bases: 5. This CDR3 has 15 residues. Germline loops: CDR1 SGHTA, CDR2 FQGNSA. CDR3 residues: CASSLTGGGNNEQFF. In DNA, the CDR3 is TGTGCCAGCAGCTTAACGGGGGGGGGAAACAATGAGCAGTTCTTC.

The chain is built from TRBV12-3 or TRBV12-4 and TRBJ2-7; D is unclear. V was shortened by 3 bases and J by 3 bases, with 12 bases between the two germline ends. The CDR3 covers 14 residues. The CDR3 reads CASSFGRRSYEQYF. CDR3 sequence (DNA): TGTGCCAGCAGTTTCGGGCGACGGAGCTACGAGCAGTACTTC.

V and J are TRBV4-2 and TRBJ2-3; tentatively, D is TRBD1 or TRBD2 (5 bases each). The CDR3 loop spans 16 amino acids. V lost 0 bases to trimming and J lost 6 bases, with 16 bases between them. CDR1 and CDR2 from the germline V gene are LGHNA and YNFKEQ. The CDR3 sequence is CASSQDYTGPSDTQYF. The CDR3 bases are TGTGCCAGCAGCCAAGATTATACGGGACCGTCCGATACGCAGTATTTT.

This clonotype was seen at least ten times. This chain links TRBV28 with TRBJ2-4; D not certain. This CDR3 region has 15 residues. V was clipped by 2 bases and J by 2 bases, with 10 bases between them. CDR1 and CDR2 from the germline V gene are MDHEN and SYDVKM. CDR3 in amino acids: CASSLKGVSKNIQYF. CDR3 in DNA: TGTGCCAGCAGTTTAAAGGGCGTATCCAAAAACATTCAGTACTTC.

V gene TRBV5-5 combines with J gene TRBJ2-7, with TRBD2 matching 9 bases. The CDR3 extends over 15 amino acids. From germline, CDR1 is SGHKS and CDR2 YYEKEE (reference sequence). V lost 0 bases and J lost 3; bases outside the gene matches: 4. CDR3 loop: CASSLGLADFYEQYF. The CDR3 DNA is TGTGCCAGCAGCTTGGGACTAGCGGACTTCTACGAGCAGTACTTC.